In its sample, the clone carrying this T cell receptor (beta chain) was seen a few times. Its specificity is not known. The sample belongs to a study of identical twins. TCRdb reprocessed the 5' RACE reads via MiXCR and lists one record per CDR3 protein. Among 400,000 to 500,000 distinct CDR3 sequences listed, less than 20% were seen once. General study points: Weaker excess sharing between twins was seen in beta out-of-frame sequences. In zero-insertion analyses, partial confounding could arise from invariant MAIT and iNKT cells. Conclusions leaned on cross-sectional statistical analysis and did not track the same donors over time.

Sequencing input: naive T cells sorted from blood. The receptor was derived from a man aged 45-60 years in good health.

The CDR3 spells CSARPTTGFYNSPLHF. The CDR3 region has the DNA TGCAGTGCTAGACCAACGACAGGGTTCTATAATTCACCCCTCCACTTT. The gene calls are TRBV20-1 and TRBJ1-6, with 7 bases that match TRBD1. Germline CDR1 is DFQATT and CDR2 is SNEGSKA (reference sequence). This CDR3 spans 16 amino acids. V dropped 2 bases and J dropped 3; count of bases not matched to a gene: 7.